Each of the 21 T cell receptor beta chains below was sequenced from the same sample in a study of T cell changes during pregnancy in multiple sclerosis. TCRdb's copy holds only in-frame clones and misses some; the assay was immunoSEQ multiplex PCR. The table shows roughly 86,000 clones, with roughly 92% occurring only once. The sequencing here drew on peripheral blood, taken in the first trimester of pregnancy. These receptors all come from a female donor with multiple sclerosis, enrolled in a pregnancy study.

This rearrangement joins TRBV6-5 to TRBJ2-7; possibly TRBD2 for D (5 bases). The germline V gene encodes CDR1 MNHEY and CDR2 SVGAGI. V was shortened by 0 bases and J by 2 bases, with 8 bases between the two germline ends. The CDR3 consists of 14 residues. Here the CDR3 reads CASSYSGRAYEQYF. As DNA, the CDR3 is TGTGCCAGCAGTTACTCGGGGAGAGCCTACGAGCAGTACTTC.

CDR3 nucleotide sequence: TGTGCCAGCAGCTTAGGGACAGGGGACGGCTACACCTTC. Translated, it gives CASSLGTGDGYTF. The rearrangement joins TRBV7-6 to TRBJ1-2, with 9 nucleotides matching TRBD1. V gave up 1 base and J gave up 8 bases; unmatched junction bases: 2. The CDR3 has 13 residues. The germline V gene encodes CDR1 SGHVS and CDR2 FNYEAQ.

This chain links TRBV28 with TRBJ1-5; D ambiguous. The CDR3 extends over 11 amino acids. Trimming cost V 5 bases and J 9 bases, with 8 bases left between them. CDR1 is MDHEN and CDR2 is SYDVKM in the germline V gene. CDR3 sequence (DNA): TGTGCCAGCAGTCCCCTAGGGCCCCAGCATTTT. It translates to CASSPLGPQHF. Full variable domain (missing parts from reference TRBV28 and TRBJ1-5): DVKVTQSSRYLVKRTGEKVFLECVQDMDHENMFWYRQDPGLGLRLIYFSYDVKMKEKGDIPEGYSVSREKKERFSLILESASTNQTSMYLCASSPLGPQHFGDGTRLSIL.

The gene calls are TRBV2 and TRBJ1-5; D gene uncertain. The V gene lost 0 bases and the J gene lost 4 bases, with 10 bases spanning the gap. From germline, CDR1 is SNHLY and CDR2 FYNNEI. The CDR3 extends over 15 amino acids. For the CDR3, the DNA is TGTGCCAGCAGTGAAGCGCTTGGCAGAAATCAGCCCCAGCATTTT. Its protein is CASSEALGRNQPQHF.

The CDR3 DNA follows: TGTGCCATCAGTGGACAGGGGGGACTTACTAGCACAGATACGCAGTATTTT. Its translation is CAISGQGGLTSTDTQYF. This chain connects TRBV10-3 to TRBJ2-3; TRBD1 matches 9 bases. Per germline, CDR1 ENHRY and CDR2 SYGVKD. V was clipped by 4 bases and J by 0 bases; unmatched bases: 8. The CDR3 has 17 residues.

The chain uses TRBV19 and TRBJ2-7, with D unresolved. Trimming removed 3 bases at V and 2 bases at J, with 14 bases between. The CDR3 is 15 amino acids. Germline V gene data show CDR1 as LNHDA and CDR2 as SQIVND (reference sequence). Here the CDR3 reads CASSMGPWSAYEQYF. The CDR3 coding sequence is TGTGCCAGTAGTATGGGCCCCTGGTCTGCCTACGAGCAGTACTTC.

This chain connects TRBV11-1 to TRBJ2-5; D possibly corresponds to TRBD1 (5 bases). Germline CDR1 is SGHAT and CDR2 is FQDESV (reference sequence). CDR3 length: 14 amino acids. Trimming stripped 4 bases from V and 4 bases from J, with 13 bases between. The CDR3 DNA reads as TGTGCCAGCAGCTCCGAGACAGCAGCAGAGACCCAGTACTTC. Protein: CASSSETAAETQYF.

J is TRBJ1-1 and V is TRBV27; D unclear. V lost 6 bases and J 5 bases, leaving 16 bases between the germline ends. CDR3 length: 14 amino acids. CDR1 and CDR2 from the germline V gene are MNHEY and SMNVEV (reference sequence). Written as DNA, the CDR3 is TGTGCCAGCAGAATCCGAGCCCTGAGGACTGAAGCTTTCTTT. Residues: CASRIRALRTEAFF.

V usage is TRBV6-1 and J usage is TRBJ2-3; 9 bases align to TRBD2. Trimming cost V 0 bases and J 2 bases; bases outside gene matches: 3. From germline, CDR1 is MNHNS and CDR2 SASEGT. The CDR3 is 16 residues long. CDR3 sequence (DNA): TGTGCCAGCAGTGAAGCGACTAGCGGACTCACAGATACGCAGTATTTT. Translated, it gives CASSEATSGLTDTQYF.

In this sample, this clone turned up once. The V gene is TRBV19, the J gene TRBJ1-5; D gene unclear. The CDR3 extends over 12 amino acids. The V gene's germline CDR1 is LNHDA and CDR2 SQIVND (reference sequence). The V gene lost 5 bases and the J gene lost 11 bases, with 13 bases spanning the gap. The DNA for the CDR3 is TGTGCCAGTAGTCCCCCCTGGGAGGCCCAGCATTTT. Its protein is CASSPPWEAQHF. Using reference TRBV19 and TRBJ1-5 for the parts outside the CDR3, the full variable domain is DGGITQSPKYLFRKEGQNVTLSCEQNLNHDAMYWYRQDPGQGLRLIYYSQIVNDFQKGDIAEGYSVSREKKESFPLTVTSAQKNPTAFYLCASSPPWEAQHFGDGTRLSIL.

The J gene is TRBJ1-2, the V gene TRBV4-2; D possibly corresponds to TRBD1 (5 bases). Trimming took 0 bases from V and 5 from J, leaving 19 bases between them. CDR1 and CDR2 from the germline V gene are LGHNA and YNFKEQ. CDR3 length equals 17 residues. CDR3 residues: CASSQDAGRTRLYGYTF. CDR3 DNA sequence: TGTGCCAGCAGCCAAGATGCCGGAAGGACAAGACTTTATGGCTACACCTTC.

V gene TRBV6-1 combines with J gene TRBJ1-5; TRBD1 matches at 7 bases. Germline lookup yields CDR1 MNHNS and CDR2 SASEGT. The CDR3 totals 19 residues. Trimming removed 0 bases from V and 6 bases from J; junction bases left unmatched: 17. CDR3 sequence (DNA): TGTGCCAGCAGTGAAGCCCCCGGGGCGACAGGGCAAACCGGTCAGCCCCAGCATTTT. Its translation is CASSEAPGATGQTGQPQHF.

This chain links TRBV6-5 with TRBJ1-1; D remains ambiguous. Germline-derived CDR1 and CDR2 are MNHEY and SVGAGI. V lost 2 bases, J lost 3 bases, and 10 bases lay in between. There are 14 residues in the CDR3. CDR3 bases: TGTGCCAGCAGTTACGGTCGTCGGGACACTGAAGCTTTCTTT. Its protein product is CASSYGRRDTEAFF.

The DNA for the CDR3 is TGTGCCAGCAGTCGAGGCCGGGATCAGCCCCAGCATTTT. Amino acids: CASSRGRDQPQHF. The V call is TRBV2, the J call TRBJ1-5; D is undetermined. This CDR3 contains 13 residues. Looked up from germline, CDR1 is SNHLY and CDR2 is FYNNEI. V shed 5 bases and J shed 5 bases, with 10 bases lying between them.

The chain joins TRBV9 to TRBJ2-3, with TRBD2 identical over 11 bases. The V segment lost 2 bases and the J segment 6 bases; nucleotides outside the gene matches: 5. The CDR3 is made up of 15 amino acids. CDR1 is SGDLS and CDR2 is YYNGEE in the germline V gene. CDR3 nucleotides: TGTGCCAGCAGCGTTTCTAGCGGGAGGTCCGATACGCAGTATTTT. It yields the protein CASSVSSGRSDTQYF. The full variable domain, its missing parts supplied by reference TRBV9 and TRBJ2-3, is DSGVTQTPKHLITATGQRVTLRCSPRSGDLSVYWYQQSLDQGLQFLIQYYNGEERAKGNILERFSAQQFPDLHSELNLSSLELGDSALYFCASSVSSGRSDTQYFGPGTRLTVL.

The chain recombines TRBV6-5 with TRBJ1-1; 8 nucleotides align to TRBD1. V shed 5 bases and J 5 bases; nucleotides not matched to a gene: 10. The CDR3 is made up of 15 amino acids. Per the germline V gene, CDR1 is MNHEY and CDR2 is SVGAGI. In nucleotides, the CDR3 is TGTGCCAGCAGTATCTACGGACAGGGAGGAACTGAAGCTTTCTTT. It codes for CASSIYGQGGTEAFF.

The rearrangement uses TRBV6-6 and TRBJ2-3; D is perhaps TRBD1 (6 bases). The CDR3 covers 15 residues. The V end was cut by 2 bases, the J end by 6 bases, with 15 bases between. The germline V gene encodes CDR1 MNHNY and CDR2 SVGAGI (reference sequence). The CDR3, as DNA: TGTGCCAGCAGTTACGGGGTAGGGGACACGGATACGCAGTATTTT. Its translation is CASSYGVGDTDTQYF.

The V gene is TRBV2, the J gene TRBJ2-2; 10 nucleotides agree with TRBD2. Germline V gene sequence: CDR1 SNHLY, CDR2 FYNNEI. The CDR3 extends over 16 amino acids. The ends lost 5 bases at V and 5 bases at J; junction bases unmatched: 8. The CDR3: CASSRPSGSRTGELFF. The CDR3 DNA is TGTGCCAGCAGTCGGCCTAGCGGGAGTCGAACCGGGGAGCTGTTTTTT.

V gene TRBV2 combines with J gene TRBJ2-7; D not certain. The CDR3 sequence is 11 residues long. In germline, CDR1 is SNHLY, CDR2 FYNNEI. V lost 4 bases to trimming and J lost 4 bases, with 5 bases between them. CDR3 nucleotides: TGTGCCAGCAGTGTTGAGTACGAGCAGTACTTC. This codes for CASSVEYEQYF.

J is TRBJ2-7 and V is TRBV30; 7 nucleotides align to TRBD1. The length of the CDR3 is 12 residues. Germline V gives CDR1 GTSNPN, CDR2 SVGIG (reference sequence). J lost 2 bases, V lost 3 bases, and 1 base had no gene match. The CDR3 nucleotides read TGTGCCTGGAGCGGACAGGCCTACGAGCAGTACTTC. Translating gives CAWSGQAYEQYF.

This rearrangement joins TRBV7-2 to TRBJ2-2; 7 bases are a match to TRBD2. Germline V lookup: CDR1 SGHTA, CDR2 FQGNSA. With 1 base clipped from V and 5 bases from J, the junction kept 7 bases outside the gene matches. There are 16 residues in the CDR3. The CDR3 protein is CASSLVGGSATGELFF. The CDR3 DNA reads TGTGCCAGCAGCTTAGTGGGCGGGAGCGCAACCGGGGAGCTGTTTTTT. The full variable domain, with the rest looked up from reference TRBV7-2 and TRBJ2-2, is GAGVSQSPSNKVTEKGKDVELRCDPISGHTALYWYRQSLGQGLEFLIYFQGNSAPDKSGLPSDRFSAERTGGSVSTLTIQRTQQEDSAVYLCASSLVGGSATGELFFGEGSRLTVL.